Sequencing of this T cell receptor beta chain was carried out in a study of blood T cell repertoires in COVID-19. Using immunoSEQ multiplex PCR, the repertoire was profiled, and TCRdb retains in-frame clones only, with some absent. The profile covers over 45,000 clones, with less than 90% appearing a single time and more than 4.5% taken by the ten largest. V lost 5 bases and J 0 bases, leaving 10 bases between the germline ends. CDR1 and CDR2 from the germline V gene are SGHVS and FQNEAQ. The CDR3 runs 14 residues. The chain carries TRBV7-8 and TRBJ1-2, with D hard to call. Source material: peripheral blood. The source is a man older than 75 in a cohort sampled during active COVID-19. In nucleotides, the CDR3 is TGTGCCAGCAGCCCGATCGGGACTAACTATGGCTACACCTTC. Protein: CASSPIGTNYGYTF. Based on the CDR3 plus reference TRBV7-8 and TRBJ1-2, the full variable domain is GAGVSQSPRYKVAKRGQDVALRCDPISGHVSLFWYQQALGQGPEFLTYFQNEAQLDKSGLPSDRFFAERPEGSVSTLKIQRTQQEDSAVYLCASSPIGTNYGYTFGSGTRLTVV.